The 30 T cell receptor beta chains below come from one sample, sequenced in a study of glioma-infiltrating T cells. Using RNA template, CDR3s of TCR alpha and beta were amplified with iRepertoire arm-PCR. TCRdb re-derived calls from the multiplex PCR reads in MiXCR, one entry per CDR3 protein. Altogether 300,000 to 400,000 distinct CDR3 sequences are present, less than 50% being singletons, with the ten largest covering around 11%. What was sequenced was glioma tissue, nonneoplastic brain tissue, or PBMCs (not recorded which). These receptors all stem from a human donor with low-grade glioma or glioblastoma, undergoing nonglioma brain surgery, or in good health (not recorded which).

The J gene is TRBJ2-7, the V gene TRBV6-2 or TRBV6-3, with TRBD2 matching over 8 bases. The CDR3 loop spans 18 amino acids. J lost 0 bases, V lost 2 bases, and 12 bases had no gene match. Per germline, CDR1 MNHEY and CDR2 SVGEGT. CDR3 residues: CASSYLRWREALSYEQYF. CDR3 nucleotide sequence: TGTGCCAGCAGTTACCTAAGGTGGCGGGAGGCCCTCTCCTACGAGCAGTACTTC.

This chain links TRBV20-1 with TRBJ2-3; no definite D call. The V end was cut by 6 bases, the J end by 4 bases, with 11 bases between. Per the germline V gene, CDR1 is DFQATT and CDR2 is SNEGSKA (reference sequence). This CDR3 contains 12 residues. This CDR3 is CSAPTPADTQYF. The CDR3 nucleotides are TGCAGTGCACCGACCCCTGCAGATACGCAGTATTTT.

For this clonotype: This may stem from a read error, because a much larger clone lies one nucleotide away. The chain carries TRBV20-1 and TRBJ2-1, with 9 bases matching TRBD2. The CDR3 extends over 17 amino acids. Germline CDR1 DFQATT, CDR2 SNEGSKA (reference sequence). Losses at the gene ends were 0 bases for V and 9 bases for J; bases not matched to a gene: 15. CDR3: CSARDVSGSAEGSEQFF. The CDR3 DNA is TGCAGTGCTAGAGATGTTAGCGGGAGTGCCGAAGGGAGTGAGCAGTTCTTC.

This clonotype has more than one count but fewer than ten. V is TRBV2 and J is TRBJ1-2; D may be TRBD1 (5 bases). Germline V lookup: CDR1 SNHLY, CDR2 FYNNEI. V shed 5 bases and J shed 2 bases, with 12 bases lying between them. The CDR3 consists of 14 residues. CDR3 protein: CASSTGHDNYGYTF. In nucleotides, the CDR3 is TGTGCCAGCAGTACCGGACACGACAACTATGGCTACACCTTC.

The table lists this clonotype with a count of one. The V and J genes are TRBV12-3 or TRBV12-4 and TRBJ1-3; 9 positions agree with TRBD1. This CDR3 is 15 amino acids long. V was clipped by 5 bases and J by 3 bases; unmatched bases: 5. CDR3 sequence: CASSPQGAGGNTIYF. For the CDR3, the DNA is TGTGCCAGCAGTCCACAGGGGGCAGGTGGAAACACCATATATTTT.

This chain links TRBV28 with TRBJ1-2; unclear D gene. V lost 5 bases and J 8 bases, leaving 24 bases between the germline ends. The CDR3 has 16 amino acids. CDR1 MDHEN and CDR2 SYDVKM come from the germline V gene. This chain's CDR3 is CASSPQGSSGVGGYTF. The CDR3 DNA sequence: TGTGCCAGCAGTCCCCAAGGGAGCTCGGGCGTGGGAGGCTACACCTTC.

This clonotype was found many times. The chain joins TRBV27 to TRBJ2-5, with no clear D. Trimming cost V 2 bases and J 2 bases, with 9 bases left between them. The CDR3 runs 14 residues. Germline V CDR1 and CDR2: MNHEY, SMNVEV (reference sequence). CDR3 residues: CASSLLAEQETQYF. Here the CDR3 DNA reads TGTGCCAGCAGTTTACTGGCAGAACAAGAGACCCAGTACTTC.

This clonotype was seen a few times. V is TRBV7-6 and J is TRBJ2-3; 10 nucleotides match TRBD2. This CDR3 has 16 amino acids. Germline loops: CDR1 SGHVS, CDR2 FNYEAQ. V trimming: 5 bases; J trimming: 4 bases; junction bases outside the gene matches: 9. The CDR3 coding sequence is TGTGCCAGCAGCCAGGAACCTAGCGGGAGTCCAGATACGCAGTATTTT. This gives the protein CASSQEPSGSPDTQYF.

This clonotype came up a few times. The V gene is TRBV4-1, the J gene TRBJ2-4; a possible D gene is TRBD2 (5 bases). V lost 5 bases, J lost 3 bases, and 8 bases lay in between. This CDR3 has 13 amino acids. Germline-derived CDR1 and CDR2 are MGHRA and YSYEKL. CDR3 nucleotides: TGCGCCAGCAGCGCCCGGGACAAAAACATTCAGTACTTC. It specifies CASSARDKNIQYF.

This clonotype occurred many times. The chain couples TRBV6-2 or TRBV6-3 to TRBJ2-3, with D uncertain. The CDR3 runs to 16 residues. With 0 bases removed from V and 6 bases from J, the gap between germline ends came to 16 bases. Germline-derived CDR1 and CDR2 are MNHEY and SVGEGT. As DNA, the CDR3 is TGTGCCAGCAGTTACTCGAGTGCAAGGTCGACGGATACGCAGTATTTT. Translating gives CASSYSSARSTDTQYF.

This clonotype was seen repeatedly, ten times or more. The chain uses TRBV4-3 and TRBJ2-1; D is uncertain. The germline V gene has CDR1 LGHNA and CDR2 YSLEER. The CDR3 sequence is 15 residues long. Trimming removed 0 bases from V and 4 bases from J, with 10 bases in between. The CDR3 sequence: CASSQDGNRYNEQFF. DNA for the CDR3: TGCGCCAGCAGCCAAGATGGGAACAGATACAATGAGCAGTTCTTC.

V is TRBV6-1 and J is TRBJ2-5, with a possible D match to TRBD2 (6 bases). Germline CDR1 MNHNS, CDR2 SASEGT. V was clipped by 8 bases and J by 7 bases, with 17 bases between them. The CDR3 loop spans 13 amino acids. The CDR3 DNA follows: TGTGCCAGCGGCGACATGACTAGGTGGACCCAGTACTTC. Its translation: CASGDMTRWTQYF.

Comment on this clonotype: Being one base from a much bigger clone, this may be a read error. The chain couples TRBV20-1 to TRBJ1-1; unclear D gene. The germline V gene encodes CDR1 DFQATT and CDR2 SNEGSKA (reference sequence). This CDR3 contains 13 residues. CDR3 amino acids: CGALPDPYTEAFF. CDR3 DNA: TGCGGTGCATTACCCGACCCTTACACTGAAGCTTTCTTT.

The chain combines TRBV7-9 with TRBJ2-7; TRBD1 might be the D (6 bases). The CDR3 is 17 amino acids. The germline V and J ends were trimmed by 5 bases and 4 bases, with 24 bases remaining between them. Germline V gene sequence: CDR1 SEHNR, CDR2 FQNEAQ (reference sequence). The CDR3 here is CASSQGSKDTLGYEQYF. The CDR3 region has the DNA TGTGCCAGCAGCCAGGGGAGTAAGGACACCCTGGGGTACGAGCAGTACTTC.

This clonotype was observed many times. The chain has TRBV15 and TRBJ2-2; no clear D gene. The V and J ends lost 8 bases and 1 base respectively, with 8 bases between them. The CDR3 sequence is 13 residues long. Germline-derived CDR1 and CDR2 are LNHNV and YYDKDF (reference sequence). The CDR3 bases are TGTGCCACCTCCCAGCGGAACACCGGGGAGCTGTTTTTT. This translates into CATSQRNTGELFF. Full variable domain (outside the CDR3, taken from reference TRBV15 and TRBJ2-2): DAMVIQNPRYQVTQFGKPVTLSCSQTLNHNVMYWYQQKSSQAPKLLFHYYDKDFNNEADTPDNFQSRRPNTSFCFLDIRSPGLGDTAMYLCATSQRNTGELFFGEGSRLTVL.

This clonotype occurred a few times. This chain uses TRBV20-1 with TRBJ2-1, with 7 bases aligning to TRBD1. Losses at the gene ends were 2 bases for V and 2 bases for J; bases not matched to a gene: 3. The CDR3 length is 14 residues. CDR1 DFQATT and CDR2 SNEGSKA come from the germline V gene (reference sequence). In DNA form, the CDR3 reads TGCAGTGCTAGAAGGCAGGGGGCCTACAATGAGCAGTTCTTC. Its translation is CSARRQGAYNEQFF.

J is TRBJ2-5 and V is TRBV4-2, with 9 bases lining up with TRBD2. This CDR3 region has 16 residues. Germline assignment: CDR1 LGHNA and CDR2 YNFKEQ. V shed 4 bases and J 2 bases; nucleotides not matched to a gene: 8. CDR3 in amino acids: CASSRGASGVQETQYF. The CDR3 coding sequence is TGTGCCAGCAGCCGCGGGGCTAGCGGGGTACAAGAGACCCAGTACTTC.

In its sample, this clonotype was seen a few times. The chain has TRBV18 and TRBJ2-7; TRBD1 or TRBD2 may be the D gene (5 bases each). The CDR3 is 12 residues long. Trimming removed 6 bases from V and 6 bases from J, with 12 bases in between. The germline V gene has CDR1 KGHSH and CDR2 LQKENI. The CDR3 spells CASSSEGREQYF. The DNA for the CDR3 is TGTGCCAGCTCTTCAGAGGGACGCGAGCAGTACTTC.

The V and J genes are TRBV27 and TRBJ2-2; the match to TRBD2 covers 9 bases. The CDR3 is 16 amino acids. J lost 4 bases, V lost 6 bases, and 9 bases had no gene match. Germline loops: CDR1 MNHEY, CDR2 SMNVEV (reference sequence). Here the CDR3 DNA reads TGTGCCAGCAGACCCCGGCCTAGCGGGATCACCGGGGAGCTGTTTTTT. Residues: CASRPRPSGITGELFF.

There are many counts of this clonotype. This rearrangement joins TRBV6-1 to TRBJ2-2; 7 nucleotides align to TRBD2. Losses at the gene ends were 5 bases for V and 6 bases for J; bases not matched to a gene: 6. The CDR3 is made up of 14 amino acids. Germline CDR1 MNHNS, CDR2 SASEGT. Written as DNA, the CDR3 is TGTGCCAGCAGTCGACTAGCCTGGGCCGGGGAGCTGTTTTTT. It specifies CASSRLAWAGELFF.

The chain uses TRBV19 and TRBJ1-2; D not certain. Germline V CDR1 and CDR2: LNHDA, SQIVND (reference sequence). This CDR3 has 14 residues. The V end lost 7 bases, the J end lost 5 bases, and 17 bases lay between the germline ends. The CDR3: CASTTWVGGYGYTF. The CDR3 coding sequence is TGTGCCAGTACCACCTGGGTGGGAGGATATGGCTACACCTTC.

A single count supports this clonotype. The chain combines TRBV19 with TRBJ1-5, with a tentative D call TRBD1 (6 bases). The CDR3 length is 17 residues. Germline CDR1 LNHDA, CDR2 SQIVND (reference sequence). The V end lost 7 bases, the J end lost 2 bases, and 21 bases lay between the germline ends. The CDR3 loop is CASTLSVRGKRNQPQHF. Written as DNA, the CDR3 is TGTGCCAGTACCCTCTCCGTGAGGGGGAAGCGCAATCAGCCCCAGCATTTT.

The table lists this clonotype with many counts. The chain's CDR3 is CASTPGRGRELFF. The CDR3 DNA reads as TGTGCCAGCACTCCGGGGCGGGGGAGGGAGCTGTTTTTT. The chain is built from TRBV6-2 or TRBV6-3 and TRBJ2-2; 7 bases line up with TRBD2. V shed 7 bases and J 9 bases; nucleotides not matched to a gene: 8. From germline, CDR1 is MNHEY and CDR2 SVGEGT. The CDR3 consists of 13 residues.

The chain employs TRBV4-1 and TRBJ2-1; possibly TRBD1 or TRBD2 for D (5 bases each). Germline lookup yields CDR1 MGHRA and CDR2 YSYEKL. With 4 bases removed from V and 1 base from J, the gap between germline ends came to 23 bases. The CDR3 has 19 residues. The CDR3 loop reads CASSLGRGTRYGSYNEQFF. As DNA, the CDR3 is TGCGCCAGCAGCCTAGGACGGGGCACTAGATACGGGTCCTACAATGAGCAGTTCTTC.

This clonotype turned up a few times. The chain employs TRBV19 and TRBJ2-3; tentative D call: TRBD2 (7 bases). The V end was cut by 6 bases, the J end by 4 bases, with 17 bases between. The V gene's germline CDR1 is LNHDA and CDR2 SQIVND (reference sequence). The CDR3 loop spans 15 amino acids. The CDR3, as DNA: TGTGCCAGTAGGAGATCCGGGGGGCGTTCAGATACGCAGTATTTT. Its translation is CASRRSGGRSDTQYF. The full variable domain, in which reference TRBV19 and TRBJ2-3 provide the parts outside the CDR3, is DGGITQSPKYLFRKEGQNVTLSCEQNLNHDAMYWYRQDPGQGLRLIYYSQIVNDFQKGDIAEGYSVSREKKESFPLTVTSAQKNPTAFYLCASRRSGGRSDTQYFGPGTRLTVL.

The J gene is TRBJ2-7, the V gene TRBV4-1; 8 positions agree with TRBD2. Losses at the gene ends were 1 base for V and 6 bases for J; bases not matched to a gene: 5. This CDR3 has 14 residues. Germline V gene lookup returns CDR1 MGHRA and CDR2 YSYEKL. Here the CDR3 DNA reads TGCGCCAGCAGCCAAGGCGGGGGGCCCCCCGAGCAGTACTTC. Residues: CASSQGGGPPEQYF.

This clonotype was counted ten times or more. The genes are TRBV10-3 and TRBJ2-7, with D perhaps TRBD1 or TRBD2 (5 bases each). Trimming left V 3 bases short and J 0 bases short, with 9 bases between. This CDR3 is 14 amino acids long. Germline CDR1 is ENHRY and CDR2 is SYGVKD. The CDR3 nucleotides are TGTGCCATCAGTGACGAGGGGAGCTCCTACGAGCAGTACTTC. It specifies CAISDEGSSYEQYF.

For the CDR3, the DNA is TGCAGTGCTAGAGATTTCGGGCTGGGCAATCAGCCCCAGCATTTT. Protein sequence: CSARDFGLGNQPQHF. The chain uses TRBV20-1 and TRBJ1-5; D call uncertain. Germline loops: CDR1 DFQATT, CDR2 SNEGSKA (reference sequence). CDR3 length equals 15 residues. The V and J ends lost 0 bases and 2 bases respectively, with 11 bases between them.

The chain joins TRBV5-1 to TRBJ2-5; 9 bases are shared with TRBD2. V lost 0 bases to trimming and J lost 3 bases; unmatched junction nucleotides: 6. The CDR3 covers 16 residues. Germline assignment: CDR1 SGHRS and CDR2 YFSETQ. CDR3 coding DNA: TGCGCCAGCAGCTTGGCGATAGCGGGAGAGAAAGAGACCCAGTACTTC. Translating it yields CASSLAIAGEKETQYF.

Remarks on this clonotype: Because it lacks the conserved phenylalanine or tryptophan at the end, this CDR3 is likely a read error. The CDR3 loop reads CASSQWGAGGPQETQYL. DNA for the CDR3: TGTGCCAGCAGCCAATGGGGGGCGGGGGGCCCCCAAGAGACCCAGTACCTC. This chain links TRBV28 with TRBJ2-5; 8 nucleotides match TRBD2. Germline-derived CDR1 and CDR2 are MDHEN and SYDVKM. CDR3 length: 17 amino acids. V shed 6 bases and J 1 base; nucleotides not matched to a gene: 13.